Listed below are T cell receptor beta chains from one sample, sequenced in a study of T cell responses to AZD1222 COVID-19 vaccine. Assay: immunoSEQ multiplex PCR; the TCRdb copy retains only in-frame clones and omits some. Of roughly 270,000 clones listed, almost 95% are singletons. Sample: peripheral blood, taken 28 days after the second AZD1222 dose. These receptors were collected from an adult who received the AZD1222 COVID-19 vaccine. Each CDR3 is given without its conserved first and last residue. D genes are given only for firm matches. Where a row states a size, it is once, few, many or the class of an expanded clone; other rows omit it.

d_gene: TRBD2
v_gene: TRBV28
j_gene: TRBJ2-7
abundance: -
CDR3aa: ASTRGGGAYEQY

d_gene: -
v_gene: TRBV7-8
j_gene: TRBJ2-4
abundance: once
CDR3aa: ASSPERVSKNIQY

d_gene: -
v_gene: TRBV28
j_gene: TRBJ1-2
abundance: -
CDR3aa: ASSPPRGVYGYT

d_gene: TRBD1
v_gene: TRBV10-2
j_gene: TRBJ1-2
abundance: -
CDR3aa: ASSPGTGWWGYT

d_gene: -
v_gene: TRBV28
j_gene: TRBJ2-7
abundance: -
CDR3aa: ASSSISYEQY

d_gene: -
v_gene: TRBV11-3
j_gene: TRBJ2-2
abundance: -
CDR3aa: ASSRGGTYTGELF

d_gene: -
v_gene: TRBV3-1/TRBV3-2
j_gene: TRBJ2-3
abundance: -
CDR3aa: ASSQDRPAGTQY

d_gene: -
v_gene: TRBV27
j_gene: TRBJ1-4
abundance: once
CDR3aa: ASSLSGRRVEKLF

d_gene: -
v_gene: TRBV5-5
j_gene: TRBJ1-1
abundance: -
CDR3aa: ASSLEGWRLNTEAF

d_gene: -
v_gene: TRBV2
j_gene: TRBJ1-5
abundance: -
CDR3aa: ASSEAGREGQPQH

d_gene: -
v_gene: TRBV7-3
j_gene: TRBJ1-2
abundance: -
CDR3aa: ASRPWDYGYT

d_gene: TRBD1
v_gene: TRBV5-1
j_gene: TRBJ2-2
abundance: -
CDR3aa: ASSSTGADTGELF

d_gene: TRBD2
v_gene: TRBV9
j_gene: TRBJ2-1
abundance: -
CDR3aa: ASSVDPLAGGNEQF

d_gene: TRBD1
v_gene: TRBV2
j_gene: TRBJ2-6
abundance: -
CDR3aa: ASSKTGVGSGANVLT

d_gene: TRBD1
v_gene: TRBV9
j_gene: TRBJ2-5
abundance: -
CDR3aa: ASSVGQLQETQY

d_gene: -
v_gene: TRBV24-1
j_gene: TRBJ1-1
abundance: -
CDR3aa: ATSVGANTEAF

d_gene: -
v_gene: TRBV29-1
j_gene: TRBJ1-4
abundance: -
CDR3aa: SVSKGLNEKLF

d_gene: TRBD1
v_gene: TRBV18
j_gene: TRBJ2-5
abundance: -
CDR3aa: ASSRDRQETQY

d_gene: -
v_gene: TRBV19
j_gene: TRBJ1-2
abundance: -
CDR3aa: ASSIDPPASFYGYT

d_gene: -
v_gene: TRBV7-9
j_gene: TRBJ2-7
abundance: -
CDR3aa: ASSFLSGEDEQY

d_gene: TRBD1
v_gene: TRBV2
j_gene: TRBJ1-2
abundance: -
CDR3aa: AILTGRFGANYGYT

d_gene: TRBD1
v_gene: TRBV5-1
j_gene: TRBJ2-5
abundance: -
CDR3aa: ASSATGGAGETQY

d_gene: TRBD1
v_gene: TRBV9
j_gene: TRBJ2-7
abundance: -
CDR3aa: ASSVGDRTGSEQY

d_gene: -
v_gene: TRBV27
j_gene: TRBJ2-7
abundance: -
CDR3aa: ASRRDGRSYEQY